The sample holds a few counts of the clone carrying this T cell receptor (beta chain). This sample is drawn from a study of blood T cell repertoires in COVID-19. Whole-study context: Acute and convalescent COVID-19 samples came from the United States, Italy and Spain. T cells, B-cell-depleted T cells, or PBMCs provided the cDNA or gDNA that served as material.

In the authors' workflow: Estimated nucleated cell counts came from reference gene primer amplification. Method: immunoSEQ multiplex PCR; TCRdb's copy keeps in-frame clones and lacks some. Clone size and the V and J calls come from that table; the DNA yielded D and trimming. The sample yields roughly 250,000 clones, around nine tenths seen once. Germline CDR1 LGHDT, CDR2 YNNKEL (reference sequence). The CDR3 totals 15 residues. V lost 1 base to trimming and J lost 2 bases, with 12 bases between them. Sample: peripheral blood. The V and J genes are TRBV3-1 (or the pseudogene TRBV3-2) and TRBJ2-7; D is perhaps TRBD2 (5 bases). The TCR originated in a woman aged 40 to 49 who had recovered from COVID-19. DNA for the CDR3: TGTGCCAGCAGCCAAGTGGACTCTGGGCCCTACGAGCAGTACTTC. Its translation: CASSQVDSGPYEQYF.